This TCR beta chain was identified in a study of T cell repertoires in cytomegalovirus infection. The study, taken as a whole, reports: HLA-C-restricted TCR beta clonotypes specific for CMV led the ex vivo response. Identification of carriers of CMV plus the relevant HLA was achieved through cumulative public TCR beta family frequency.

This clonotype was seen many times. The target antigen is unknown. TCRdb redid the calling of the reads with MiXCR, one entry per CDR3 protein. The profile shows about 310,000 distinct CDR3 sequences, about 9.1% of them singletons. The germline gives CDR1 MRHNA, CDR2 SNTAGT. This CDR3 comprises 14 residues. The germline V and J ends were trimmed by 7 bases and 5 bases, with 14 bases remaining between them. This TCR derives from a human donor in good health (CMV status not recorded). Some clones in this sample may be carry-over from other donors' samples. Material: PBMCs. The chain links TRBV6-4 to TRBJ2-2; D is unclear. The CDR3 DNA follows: TGTGCCAGCAAGGAGTCCCCAGCTACCGGGGAGCTGTTTTTT. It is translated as CASKESPATGELFF.